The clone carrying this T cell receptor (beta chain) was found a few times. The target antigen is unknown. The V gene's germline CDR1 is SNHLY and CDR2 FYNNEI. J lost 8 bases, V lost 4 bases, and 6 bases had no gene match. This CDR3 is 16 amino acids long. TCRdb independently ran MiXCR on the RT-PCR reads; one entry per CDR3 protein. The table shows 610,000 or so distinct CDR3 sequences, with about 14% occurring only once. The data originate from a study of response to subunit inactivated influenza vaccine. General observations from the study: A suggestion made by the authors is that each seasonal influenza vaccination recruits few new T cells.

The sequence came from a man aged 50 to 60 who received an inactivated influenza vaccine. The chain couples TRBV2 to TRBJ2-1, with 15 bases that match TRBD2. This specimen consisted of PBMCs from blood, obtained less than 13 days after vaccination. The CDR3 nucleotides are TGTGCCAGCAGTGGCCCGGGACTAGCGGGAGGTTATGAGCAGTTCTTC. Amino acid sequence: CASSGPGLAGGYEQFF.